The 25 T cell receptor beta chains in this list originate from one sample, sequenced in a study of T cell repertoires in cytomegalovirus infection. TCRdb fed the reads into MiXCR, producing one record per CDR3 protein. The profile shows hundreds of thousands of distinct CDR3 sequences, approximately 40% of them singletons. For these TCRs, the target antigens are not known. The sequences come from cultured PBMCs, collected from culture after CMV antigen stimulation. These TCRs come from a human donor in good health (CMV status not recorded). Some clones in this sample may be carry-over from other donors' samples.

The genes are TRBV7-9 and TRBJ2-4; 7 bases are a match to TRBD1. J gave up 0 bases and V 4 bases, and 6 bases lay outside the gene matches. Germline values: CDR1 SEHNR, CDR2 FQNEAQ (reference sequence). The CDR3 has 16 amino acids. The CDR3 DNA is TGTGCCAGCAGCTCCACAGGGGCCCTAGCCAAAAACATTCAGTACTTC. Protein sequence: CASSSTGALAKNIQYF.

The CDR3 coding sequence is TGTGCCAGCAGGGACCTCCGGGGGCAGCCCCAGCATTTT. It specifies CASRDLRGQPQHF. The chain links TRBV6-1 to TRBJ1-5, with TRBD1 as a possible D gene (5 bases). Germline V gene lookup returns CDR1 MNHNS and CDR2 SASEGT. The length of the CDR3 is 13 residues. V lost 6 bases and J lost 7, with 13 bases in between.

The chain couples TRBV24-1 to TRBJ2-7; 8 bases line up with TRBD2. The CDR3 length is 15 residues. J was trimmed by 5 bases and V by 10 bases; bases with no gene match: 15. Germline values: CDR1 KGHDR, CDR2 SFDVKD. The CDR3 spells CATGGPCGRTDEQYF. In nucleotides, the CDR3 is TGTGCCACAGGCGGTCCTTGCGGGAGGACAGACGAGCAGTACTTC.

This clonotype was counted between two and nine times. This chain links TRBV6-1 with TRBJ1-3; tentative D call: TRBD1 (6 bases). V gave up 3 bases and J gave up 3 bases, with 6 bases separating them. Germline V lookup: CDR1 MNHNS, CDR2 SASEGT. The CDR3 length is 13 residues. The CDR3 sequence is CASSDRGGNTIYF. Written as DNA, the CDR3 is TGTGCCAGCAGTGACAGGGGTGGAAACACCATATATTTT.

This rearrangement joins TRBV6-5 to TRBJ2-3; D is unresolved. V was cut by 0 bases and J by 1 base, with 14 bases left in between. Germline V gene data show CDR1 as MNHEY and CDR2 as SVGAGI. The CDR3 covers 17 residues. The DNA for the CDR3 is TGTGCCAGCAGTTACTCAGGAAGGACGGTTGGCACAGATACGCAGTATTTT. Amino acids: CASSYSGRTVGTDTQYF.

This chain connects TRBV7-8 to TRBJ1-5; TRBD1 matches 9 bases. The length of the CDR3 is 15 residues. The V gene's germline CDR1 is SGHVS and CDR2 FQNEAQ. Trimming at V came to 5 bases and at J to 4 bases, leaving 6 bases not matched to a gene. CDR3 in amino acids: CASSPRDRVNQPQHF. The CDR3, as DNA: TGTGCCAGCAGCCCCCGGGACAGGGTAAATCAGCCCCAGCATTTT.

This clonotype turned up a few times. This chain's CDR3 is CASCRGPYNEQFF. The DNA for the CDR3 is TGTGCCAGCTGCCGGGGGCCCTACAATGAGCAGTTCTTC. The rearrangement joins TRBV12-3 or TRBV12-4 to TRBJ2-1; perhaps D is TRBD1 or TRBD2 (6 bases each). Trimming took 8 bases from V and 2 from J, leaving 10 bases between them. This CDR3 has 13 residues.

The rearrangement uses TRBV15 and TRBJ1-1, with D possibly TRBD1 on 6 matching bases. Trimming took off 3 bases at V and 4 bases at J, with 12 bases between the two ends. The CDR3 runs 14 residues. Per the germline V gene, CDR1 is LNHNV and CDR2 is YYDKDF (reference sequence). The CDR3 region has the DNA TGTGCCACCAGCAGTACAGGGTACGGCACTGAAGCTTTCTTT. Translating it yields CATSSTGYGTEAFF.

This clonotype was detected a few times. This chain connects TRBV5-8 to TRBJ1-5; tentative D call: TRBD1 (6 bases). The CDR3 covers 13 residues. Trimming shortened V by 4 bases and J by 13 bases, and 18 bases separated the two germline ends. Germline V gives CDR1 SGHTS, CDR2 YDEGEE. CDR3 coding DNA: TGTGCCAGCAGCACCAGCCAGGGGTCGCTTCAGCATTTT. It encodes CASSTSQGSLQHF.

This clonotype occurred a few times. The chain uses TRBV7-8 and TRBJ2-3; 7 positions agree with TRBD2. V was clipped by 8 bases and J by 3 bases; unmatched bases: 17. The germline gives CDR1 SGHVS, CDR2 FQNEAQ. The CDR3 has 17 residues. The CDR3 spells CASARPVGAGRTDTQYF. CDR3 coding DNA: TGTGCCAGCGCCCGCCCCGTCGGAGCGGGGAGGACAGATACGCAGTATTTT.

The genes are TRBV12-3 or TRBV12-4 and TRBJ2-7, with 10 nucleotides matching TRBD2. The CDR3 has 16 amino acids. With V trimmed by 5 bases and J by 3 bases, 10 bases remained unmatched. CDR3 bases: TGTGCCAGCAGTCAATCTAGCGGGAGCTCAGTCTACGAGCAGTACTTC. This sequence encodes CASSQSSGSSVYEQYF.

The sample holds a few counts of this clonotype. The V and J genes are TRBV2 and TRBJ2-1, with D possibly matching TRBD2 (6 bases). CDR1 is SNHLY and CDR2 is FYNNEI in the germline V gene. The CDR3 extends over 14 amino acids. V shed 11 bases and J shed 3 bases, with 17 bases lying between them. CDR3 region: CAGGTPGGYNEQFF. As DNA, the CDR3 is TGTGCCGGGGGGACCCCGGGCGGCTACAATGAGCAGTTCTTC.

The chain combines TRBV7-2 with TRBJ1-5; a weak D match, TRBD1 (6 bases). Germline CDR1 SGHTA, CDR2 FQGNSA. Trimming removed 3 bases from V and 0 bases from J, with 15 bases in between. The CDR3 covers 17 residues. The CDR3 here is CASSLGTSTYSNQPQHF. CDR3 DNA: TGTGCCAGCAGCTTGGGGACATCGACTTATAGCAATCAGCCCCAGCATTTT.

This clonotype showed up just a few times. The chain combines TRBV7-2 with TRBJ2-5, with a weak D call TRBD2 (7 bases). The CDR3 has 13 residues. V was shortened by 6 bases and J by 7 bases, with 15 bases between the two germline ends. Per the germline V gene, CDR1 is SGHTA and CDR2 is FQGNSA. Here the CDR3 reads CASRGGGVGTQYF. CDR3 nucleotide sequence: TGTGCCAGCAGGGGGGGGGGCGTGGGGACCCAGTACTTC. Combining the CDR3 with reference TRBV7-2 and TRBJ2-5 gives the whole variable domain GAGVSQSPSNKVTEKGKDVELRCDPISGHTALYWYRQSLGQGLEFLIYFQGNSAPDKSGLPSDRFSAERTGGSVSTLTIQRTQQEDSAVYLCASRGGGVGTQYFGPGTRLLVL.

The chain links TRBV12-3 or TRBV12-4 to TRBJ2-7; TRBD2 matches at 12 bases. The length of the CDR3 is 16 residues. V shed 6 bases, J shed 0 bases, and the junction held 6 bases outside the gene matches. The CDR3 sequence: CASSPTTSGGSYEQYF. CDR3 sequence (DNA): TGTGCCAGCAGCCCCACGACTAGCGGGGGCTCCTACGAGCAGTACTTC.

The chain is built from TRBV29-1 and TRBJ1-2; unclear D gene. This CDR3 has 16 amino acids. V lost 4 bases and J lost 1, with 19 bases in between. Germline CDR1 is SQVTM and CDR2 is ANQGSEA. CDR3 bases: TGCAGCGTTGGCCCCTCGGGTAGTGGAATTAACTATGGCTACACCTTC. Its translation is CSVGPSGSGINYGYTF.

This chain's CDR3 is CASSSRPMGNQPQHF. The CDR3 region has the DNA TGTGCCAGCAGCTCGCGCCCGATGGGCAATCAGCCCCAGCATTTT. The chain employs TRBV5-8 and TRBJ1-5; D is unclear. CDR3 length equals 15 residues. V dropped 3 bases and J dropped 2 bases, with 12 bases sitting between them. Germline lookup yields CDR1 SGHTS and CDR2 YDEGEE.

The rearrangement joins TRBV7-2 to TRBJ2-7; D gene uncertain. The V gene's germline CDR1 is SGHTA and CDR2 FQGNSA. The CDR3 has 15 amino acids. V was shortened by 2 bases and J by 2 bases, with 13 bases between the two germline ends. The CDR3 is CASSLRARQTYEQYF. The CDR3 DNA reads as TGTGCCAGCAGCTTAAGGGCCAGACAAACCTACGAGCAGTACTTC. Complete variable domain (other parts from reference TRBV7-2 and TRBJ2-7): GAGVSQSPSNKVTEKGKDVELRCDPISGHTALYWYRQSLGQGLEFLIYFQGNSAPDKSGLPSDRFSAERTGGSVSTLTIQRTQQEDSAVYLCASSLRARQTYEQYFGPGTRLTVT.

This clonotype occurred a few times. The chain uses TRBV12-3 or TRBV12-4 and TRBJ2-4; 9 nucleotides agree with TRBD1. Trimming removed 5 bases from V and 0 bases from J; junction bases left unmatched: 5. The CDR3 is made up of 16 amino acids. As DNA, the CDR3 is TGTGCCAGCAGTCTACAGGGGGCGGGAGCCAAAAACATTCAGTACTTC. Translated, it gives CASSLQGAGAKNIQYF.

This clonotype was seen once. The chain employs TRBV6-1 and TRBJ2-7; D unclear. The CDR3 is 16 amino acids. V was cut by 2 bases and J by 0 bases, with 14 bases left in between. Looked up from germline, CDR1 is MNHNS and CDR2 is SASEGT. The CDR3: CASSEKIQSTSYEQYF. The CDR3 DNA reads TGTGCCAGCAGTGAAAAAATCCAGTCTACCTCCTACGAGCAGTACTTC.

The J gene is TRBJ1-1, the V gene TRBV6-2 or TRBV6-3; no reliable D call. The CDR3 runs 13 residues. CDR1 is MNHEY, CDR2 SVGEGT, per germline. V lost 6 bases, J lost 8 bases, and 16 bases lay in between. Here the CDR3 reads CASRNTLWPEAFF. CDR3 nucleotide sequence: TGTGCCAGCAGAAATACCCTTTGGCCCGAAGCTTTCTTT.

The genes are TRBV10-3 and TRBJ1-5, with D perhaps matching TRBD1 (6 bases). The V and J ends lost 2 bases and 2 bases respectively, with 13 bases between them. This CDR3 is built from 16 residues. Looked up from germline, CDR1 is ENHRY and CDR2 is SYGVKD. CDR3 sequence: CAISEPGGAGNQPQHF. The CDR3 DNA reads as TGTGCCATCAGTGAGCCCGGGGGGGCGGGCAATCAGCCCCAGCATTTT.

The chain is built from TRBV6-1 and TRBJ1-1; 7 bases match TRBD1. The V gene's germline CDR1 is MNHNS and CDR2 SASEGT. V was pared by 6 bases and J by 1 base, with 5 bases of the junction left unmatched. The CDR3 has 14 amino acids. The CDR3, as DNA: TGTGCCAGCAGCCGACAGGGAACGAACACTGAAGCTTTCTTT. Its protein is CASSRQGTNTEAFF.

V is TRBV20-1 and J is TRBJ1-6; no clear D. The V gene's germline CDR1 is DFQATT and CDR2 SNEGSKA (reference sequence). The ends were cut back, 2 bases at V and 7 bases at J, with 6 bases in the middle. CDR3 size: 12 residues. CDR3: CSARRANSPLHF. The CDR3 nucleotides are TGCAGTGCTAGACGGGCCAATTCACCCCTCCACTTT.

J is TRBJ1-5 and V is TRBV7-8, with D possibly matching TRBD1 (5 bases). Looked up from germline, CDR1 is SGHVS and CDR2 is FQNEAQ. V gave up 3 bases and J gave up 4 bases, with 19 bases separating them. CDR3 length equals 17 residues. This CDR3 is CASSFQRVGTVNQPQHF. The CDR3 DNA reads TGTGCCAGCAGCTTCCAGAGAGTTGGGACTGTGAATCAGCCCCAGCATTTT.